This entry is about one T cell receptor (beta chain). The antigen remains undetermined. The data are from a study of cytomegalovirus exposure and HLA in healthy donors. Study-level results: Reported results showed that the classifier diagnosed cytomegalovirus status with high specificity and sensitivity. Most TCR sequences were rare, but some public TCRs occurred in many donors. Association of a missense DCLRE1C variant with TCR beta V- and J-gene trimming was reported in a later analysis.

Trimming removed 8 bases at V and 0 bases at J, with 7 bases between. Germline V gene lookup returns CDR1 MNHEY and CDR2 SVGAGI. This CDR3 contains 12 residues. Researchers ran the PCR with 60 Vbeta and 13 Jbeta primers. Sequencing was performed with immunoSEQ multiplex PCR; in TCRdb, only in-frame clones are kept and a portion is missing. The sample lists almost 200,000 clones, about four fifths occurring once. Sequencing was carried out using PBMCs. The V gene is TRBV6-5, the J gene TRBJ1-1; D is undetermined. This receptor was obtained from a male donor in good health and CMV-seropositive. For the CDR3, the DNA is TGTGCCAGCTTCAGGATGAACACTGAAGCTTTCTTT. This codes for CASFRMNTEAFF.